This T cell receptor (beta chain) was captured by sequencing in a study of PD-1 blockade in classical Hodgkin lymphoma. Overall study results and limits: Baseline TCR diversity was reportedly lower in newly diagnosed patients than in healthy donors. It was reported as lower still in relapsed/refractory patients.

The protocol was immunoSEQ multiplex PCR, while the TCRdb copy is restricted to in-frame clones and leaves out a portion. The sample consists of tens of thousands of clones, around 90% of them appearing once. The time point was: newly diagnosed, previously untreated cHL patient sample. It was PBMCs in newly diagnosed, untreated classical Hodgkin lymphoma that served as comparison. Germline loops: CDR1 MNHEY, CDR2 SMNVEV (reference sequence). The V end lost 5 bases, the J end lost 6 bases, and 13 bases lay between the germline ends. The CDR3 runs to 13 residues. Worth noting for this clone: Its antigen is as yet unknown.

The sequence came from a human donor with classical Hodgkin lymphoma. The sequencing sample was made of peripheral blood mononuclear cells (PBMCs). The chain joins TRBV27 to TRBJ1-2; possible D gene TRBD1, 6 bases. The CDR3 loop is CASSLKAGDGYTF. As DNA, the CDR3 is TGTGCCAGCAGTCTCAAAGCAGGGGATGGCTACACCTTC.